The rows below give T cell receptor beta chains drawn from one sample of a study of cytomegalovirus exposure and HLA in healthy donors. Profiled with immunoSEQ multiplex PCR; TCRdb holds only in-frame clones, not every one. The table includes just over 200,000 clones, roughly 68% detected once. Sample: PBMCs. These TCRs come from a man aged 35 to 55 in good health and CMV-seropositive. Both conserved end residues are part of each CDR3. D genes are given only for firm matches. Size values are once, few and many counts, or a class for expanded clones, and some rows have none.

CDR3nt: TGTGCCACCAGCAGAGGACAGGGCTGGGAAGAGACCCAGTACTTC
CDR3aa: CATSRGQGWEETQYF
v_gene: TRBV15
abundance: -
d_gene: TRBD1
j_gene: TRBJ2-5

CDR3nt: TGTGCCAGTAGTGGGGGAACAGGGCGAGAGACCCAGTACTTC
CDR3aa: CASSGGTGRETQYF
v_gene: TRBV19
abundance: few
d_gene: -
j_gene: TRBJ2-5

CDR3nt: TGTGCCAGCAGCTTATTCCCAGGCGGTCCCACCGGGGAGGATGAGCAGTTCTTC
CDR3aa: CASSLFPGGPTGEDEQFF
v_gene: TRBV7-8
abundance: once
d_gene: -
j_gene: TRBJ2-1

CDR3nt: TGCGCCAGCAGCCAAAATCCCGGGACAATGACCGGGGAGCTGTTTTTT
CDR3aa: CASSQNPGTMTGELFF
v_gene: TRBV5-1
abundance: -
d_gene: -
j_gene: TRBJ2-2

CDR3nt: TGCGCCAGCAGCTTGGAACGGACTGAGGATGGCTACACCTTC
CDR3aa: CASSLERTEDGYTF
v_gene: TRBV5-1
abundance: -
d_gene: -
j_gene: TRBJ1-2

CDR3nt: TGTGCCAGCAGTTTGGGCCCTGAACAGCCCCAGCATTTT
CDR3aa: CASSLGPEQPQHF
v_gene: TRBV27
abundance: -
d_gene: -
j_gene: TRBJ1-5

CDR3nt: TGCGCCAGCAGCCAAGATCGGGGTGAGCAGTTCTTC
CDR3aa: CASSQDRGEQFF
v_gene: TRBV4-1
abundance: -
d_gene: -
j_gene: TRBJ2-1

CDR3nt: TGCGCCAGCAGCTTAGGATTGTCAGGGGCTAGAGGGGGCTACACCTTC
CDR3aa: CASSLGLSGARGGYTF
v_gene: TRBV5-1
abundance: few
d_gene: -
j_gene: TRBJ1-2

CDR3nt: TGTGCCAGCAGTCCCGAGCGGGGCCCCCAAGAGACCCAGTACTTC
CDR3aa: CASSPERGPQETQYF
v_gene: TRBV27
abundance: once
d_gene: TRBD2
j_gene: TRBJ2-5

CDR3nt: TGCGCCAGCAGCCTGAGCGGGGGGGGGACATACAATGAGCAGTTCTTC
CDR3aa: CASSLSGGGTYNEQFF
v_gene: TRBV5-1
abundance: -
d_gene: TRBD2
j_gene: TRBJ2-1

CDR3nt: TGTGCCAGCAGTCCGGGGATCTATGGCTACACCTTC
CDR3aa: CASSPGIYGYTF
v_gene: TRBV28
abundance: -
d_gene: -
j_gene: TRBJ1-2

CDR3nt: TGTGCCAGTAGTTTAGCGGCTAGGTGGGATACGCAGTATTTT
CDR3aa: CASSLAARWDTQYF
v_gene: TRBV19
abundance: -
d_gene: -
j_gene: TRBJ2-3

CDR3nt: TGTGCCAGTAAACGGGGTCCCTACGAGCAGTACTTC
CDR3aa: CASKRGPYEQYF
v_gene: TRBV27
abundance: few
d_gene: -
j_gene: TRBJ2-7

CDR3nt: TGCAGCGTTGAGTTGCAGGGCACAGATACGCAGTATTTT
CDR3aa: CSVELQGTDTQYF
v_gene: TRBV29-1
abundance: once
d_gene: -
j_gene: TRBJ2-3

CDR3nt: TGTGCCAGCATAGGACTAGCGGACAACAATGAGCAGTTCTTC
CDR3aa: CASIGLADNNEQFF
v_gene: TRBV2
abundance: -
d_gene: TRBD2
j_gene: TRBJ2-1

CDR3nt: TGCAGCGTTGGGGGGGTACTGGCGAACACTGAAGCTTTCTTT
CDR3aa: CSVGGVLANTEAFF
v_gene: TRBV29-1
abundance: -
d_gene: -
j_gene: TRBJ1-1

CDR3nt: TGTGCCAGCAGACGGTCGGGGGGGTTCGCCTACGAGCAGTACTTC
CDR3aa: CASRRSGGFAYEQYF
v_gene: TRBV27
abundance: -
d_gene: TRBD2
j_gene: TRBJ2-7

CDR3nt: TGCGCCAGCAGCTCCGGACAGGGGACTAACTATGGCTACACCTTC
CDR3aa: CASSSGQGTNYGYTF
v_gene: TRBV5-1
abundance: -
d_gene: TRBD1
j_gene: TRBJ1-2

CDR3nt: TGCAGTGGGAAGGGGGCAAATGAGCAGTTCTTC
CDR3aa: CSGKGANEQFF
v_gene: TRBV20-1
abundance: -
d_gene: TRBD1
j_gene: TRBJ2-1

CDR3nt: TGTGCCAGCAGCATTGGACAGGGGAATCAGCCCCAGCATTTT
CDR3aa: CASSIGQGNQPQHF
v_gene: TRBV2
abundance: -
d_gene: TRBD1
j_gene: TRBJ1-5

CDR3nt: TGTGCCAGCACCCTTGACAGACCTGATAATTCACCCCTCCACTTT
CDR3aa: CASTLDRPDNSPLHF
v_gene: TRBV2
abundance: -
d_gene: -
j_gene: TRBJ1-6

CDR3nt: TGTGCCAGCAGTCTCAGGGGGTCCCTCGATGGCTACACCTTC
CDR3aa: CASSLRGSLDGYTF
v_gene: TRBV6-1
abundance: once
d_gene: TRBD1
j_gene: TRBJ1-2

CDR3nt: TGTGCCAGCAGCGTAGACCTAGCCAAATACAATGAGCAGTTCTTC
CDR3aa: CASSVDLAKYNEQFF
v_gene: TRBV9
abundance: -
d_gene: -
j_gene: TRBJ2-1

CDR3nt: TGTTCCAGCAGCCGTTTCGACACTGAAGCTTTCTTT
CDR3aa: CSSSRFDTEAFF
v_gene: TRBV7-9
abundance: once
d_gene: -
j_gene: TRBJ1-1

CDR3nt: TGTGCCAGCAGCTCCTCGGGGGGGAGCGTTTACAATGAGCAGTTCTTC
CDR3aa: CASSSSGGSVYNEQFF
v_gene: TRBV7-2
abundance: -
d_gene: TRBD2
j_gene: TRBJ2-1

CDR3nt: TGTGCCAGCAGCTTGGTCGAAGTCCTCAAGCCCTACGAGCAGTACTTC
CDR3aa: CASSLVEVLKPYEQYF
v_gene: TRBV5-5
abundance: -
d_gene: -
j_gene: TRBJ2-7

CDR3nt: TGTGCCAGCAGTTTCGGACTGTCAAGTTCACCCCTCCACTTT
CDR3aa: CASSFGLSSSPLHF
v_gene: TRBV6-5
abundance: few
d_gene: -
j_gene: TRBJ1-6

CDR3nt: TGTGCCAGCAGCCAAGGATGGGACAGGGAGTTTACAGATACGCAGTATTTT
CDR3aa: CASSQGWDREFTDTQYF
v_gene: TRBV4-2
abundance: -
d_gene: TRBD1
j_gene: TRBJ2-3

CDR3nt: TGTGCCAGCTCCCCGGACACTAACTATGGCTACACCTTC
CDR3aa: CASSPDTNYGYTF
v_gene: TRBV18
abundance: -
d_gene: -
j_gene: TRBJ1-2

CDR3nt: TGCGCCAGTAGCAGTCAACAGGGGGTCAACTATGGCTACACCTTC
CDR3aa: CASSSQQGVNYGYTF
v_gene: TRBV4-3
abundance: -
d_gene: TRBD1
j_gene: TRBJ1-2

CDR3nt: TGTGCCAGCAGGTCCGGGGGAACAGCGCGCCACGAGCAGTACTTC
CDR3aa: CASRSGGTARHEQYF
v_gene: TRBV5-4
abundance: -
d_gene: -
j_gene: TRBJ2-7

CDR3nt: TGCAGTGCCCCGCGCGCCGGGACCCAGTACTTC
CDR3aa: CSAPRAGTQYF
v_gene: TRBV20-1
abundance: -
d_gene: -
j_gene: TRBJ2-5

CDR3nt: TGTGCCACCCGTCTCTCACAACAGGGGGAGCAGTACTTC
CDR3aa: CATRLSQQGEQYF
v_gene: TRBV6-1
abundance: -
d_gene: TRBD1
j_gene: TRBJ2-7

CDR3nt: TGTGCCAGCAGCCGCGCTGACAGGGTGGCTTTCTTT
CDR3aa: CASSRADRVAFF
v_gene: TRBV5-6
abundance: -
d_gene: TRBD1
j_gene: TRBJ1-1

CDR3nt: TGTGCCAGCAGTGAGTCGGGGGGGCGAGCCTACAATGAGCAGTTCTTC
CDR3aa: CASSESGGRAYNEQFF
v_gene: TRBV6-1
abundance: -
d_gene: TRBD2
j_gene: TRBJ2-1

CDR3nt: TGTGCCAGCACCCCATCCCGGACAGGGGCAAAATACAATGAGCAGTTCTTC
CDR3aa: CASTPSRTGAKYNEQFF
v_gene: TRBV5-8
abundance: -
d_gene: TRBD1
j_gene: TRBJ2-1